The clone carrying this T cell receptor beta chain was counted a few times. This sample is part of a study of cytomegalovirus exposure and HLA in healthy donors. With 60 Vbeta and 13 Jbeta primers, the PCR was carried out. The assay was immunoSEQ multiplex PCR, and TCRdb's table has in-frame clones only and misses some. The sample includes 150,000 to 200,000 clones, approximately 71% of them seen just once. This clonotype was obtained from a man in his fifties or sixties in good health and CMV-seronegative. The sample was PBMCs.

CDR3 bases: TGTGCCAGCAGCCGGACAGAGTTTTACGAGCAGTACTTC. Protein product: CASSRTEFYEQYF. This rearrangement joins TRBV7-6 to TRBJ2-7, with D tentatively TRBD1 (6 bases). V was cut by 5 bases and J by 4 bases, with 12 bases left in between. The CDR3 sequence is 13 residues long. The V gene's germline CDR1 is SGHVS and CDR2 FNYEAQ.